A single sample is the source of the 6 T cell receptor beta chains below, sequenced in a study of T-cell reconstitution after alpha-beta-depleted transplantation in children. Preparation of the TCRbeta library involved a method that used unique molecular identifiers. TCRdb independently ran MiXCR on the PCR reads; one entry per CDR3 protein. This table holds almost 500,000 distinct CDR3 sequences, approximately 12% found once. The source material was PBMCs from the stem cell graft donor, sampled from the stem cell graft. The receptors stem from a human donor who donated a stem cell graft to a child with combined immunodeficiency.

V gene TRBV10-2 combines with J gene TRBJ2-3; TRBD2 matches 10 bases. V shed 9 bases, J shed 0 bases, and the junction held 15 bases outside the gene matches. Germline V gives CDR1 WSHSY, CDR2 SAAADI. There are 18 residues in the CDR3. CDR3 region: CASYSNLRLAGSTDTQYF. The CDR3 nucleotides read TGCGCCAGTTACTCCAACCTCCGACTAGCGGGTAGCACAGATACGCAGTATTTT.

This clonotype showed up many times. The gene calls are TRBV27 and TRBJ2-7, with 7 bases fitting TRBD1. The CDR3 extends over 15 amino acids. V lost 5 bases and J lost 0; bases outside the gene matches: 7. Germline V CDR1 and CDR2: MNHEY, SMNVEV (reference sequence). The CDR3 region has the DNA TGTGCCAGCAGTACCCTGGGACAGACCTCCTACGAGCAGTACTTC. Amino acids: CASSTLGQTSYEQYF.

The chain employs TRBV12-3 or TRBV12-4 and TRBJ1-5, with TRBD1 as a possible D gene (5 bases). The CDR3 extends over 16 amino acids. Trimming stripped 4 bases from V and 0 bases from J, with 13 bases between. Here the CDR3 reads CASSSPRDDSNQPQHF. In nucleotides, the CDR3 is TGTGCCAGCAGTTCTCCACGGGACGATAGCAATCAGCCCCAGCATTTT.

This sequence joins TRBV12-3 or TRBV12-4 and TRBJ2-7; possible D gene TRBD1, 6 bases. The CDR3 sequence is 16 residues long. Trimming removed 3 bases from V and 3 bases from J, with 18 bases in between. CDR3 nucleotides: TGTGCCAGCAGTTTGAGAAGGGACACCAACCGCTACGAGCAGTACTTC. It specifies CASSLRRDTNRYEQYF.

At least ten counts were recorded for this clonotype. The rearrangement uses TRBV12-3 or TRBV12-4 and TRBJ2-1; the D gene is possibly TRBD1 (6 bases). The germline V and J ends were trimmed by 10 bases and 2 bases, with 12 bases remaining between them. The length of the CDR3 is 13 residues. The chain's CDR3 is CATAEGAYNEQFF. The CDR3 coding sequence is TGTGCCACGGCCGAGGGGGCCTACAATGAGCAGTTCTTC.

This clonotype was seen a few times. The CDR3: CASSLLGGRQETQYF. Written as DNA, the CDR3 is TGTGCCAGCAGTTTATTGGGCGGGAGACAAGAGACCCAGTACTTC. The chain has TRBV27 and TRBJ2-5; TRBD2 aligns across 7 bases. The germline V gene has CDR1 MNHEY and CDR2 SMNVEV (reference sequence). Trimming cost V 1 base and J 2 bases; bases outside gene matches: 4. This CDR3 spans 15 amino acids.